Shown below are 22 T cell receptor beta chains from a single sample sequenced in a study of T-cell memory formation after mild COVID-19 (dated by TCRdb to the early 2020s). Library method: 5' RACE. The listed sequencing device is Illumina NovaSeq 6000. TCRdb reanalyzed the raw reads on its own, using fastp at Q25 for trimming and MiXCR for clone calling, and kept in-frame beta chains. Identical CDR3 protein sequences are pooled into one entry, listed with their most common genes and DNA. The sample data list about 400,000 distinct CDR3 sequences, and 20% to 30% of these were observed just once. The ten biggest clones cover 10% to 15% of the sample. The sample taken for sequencing was PBMCs or a T cell subset sorted from them (not recorded which). Receptors originate from an adult woman who had mild COVID-19 (a few samples of this study predate the infection). The sample titles of this study are shuffled in the database, so cell type and time point are left out; the donor was told from shared clones.

This clonotype showed up just a few times. This chain links TRBV29-1 with TRBJ2-7, with 8 bases identical to TRBD1. CDR1 and CDR2 from the germline V gene are SQVTM and ANQGSEA. CDR3 size: 13 residues. V gave up 6 bases and J gave up 2 bases; unmatched junction bases: 6. CDR3 coding DNA: TGCAGCGTCCTCGGGACAGGTACCTACGAGCAGTACTTC. Its protein is CSVLGTGTYEQYF.

This clonotype was seen only a few times. The CDR3 bases are TGTGCCAGCAGCCCACACCCCGGGGAGGGGGATACGCAGTATTTT. It specifies CASSPHPGEGDTQYF. The V call is TRBV5-6, the J call TRBJ2-3; 7 bases are shared with TRBD2. With V trimmed by 4 bases and J by 6 bases, 11 bases remained unmatched. Germline CDR1 SGHDT, CDR2 YYEEEE. The CDR3 sequence is 15 residues long.

The rearrangement links TRBV3-1 to TRBJ2-1; 7 bases line up with TRBD1. V gave up 5 bases and J gave up 1 base; unmatched junction bases: 14. The CDR3 is 18 residues long. CDR1 is LGHDT and CDR2 is YNNKEL in the germline V gene (reference sequence). DNA of the CDR3: TGTGCCAGCAGCGCCTACCTCTCCGGGACAGAATCCTACAATGAGCAGTTCTTC. Residues: CASSAYLSGTESYNEQFF.

The rearrangement uses TRBV19 and TRBJ1-2; 8 bases line up with TRBD1. Germline values: CDR1 LNHDA, CDR2 SQIVND (reference sequence). V lost 7 bases, J lost 2 bases, and 3 bases stayed unmatched. The CDR3 spans 13 residues. The CDR3 DNA reads TGTGCCAGTACAGACAGGGGCAACTATGGCTACACCTTC. Protein: CASTDRGNYGYTF.

The J gene is TRBJ2-2, the V gene TRBV9; no definite D call. The CDR3 contains 16 residues. Germline loops: CDR1 SGDLS, CDR2 YYNGEE. Trimming stripped 2 bases from V and 5 bases from J, with 16 bases between. CDR3 in DNA: TGTGCCAGCAGCGTCCGACGTTCTAGTGAAACCGGGGAGCTGTTTTTT. Translating gives CASSVRRSSETGELFF.

This clonotype turned up a few times. The chain is built from TRBV20-1 and TRBJ2-1; a weak D match, TRBD2 (5 bases). The V and J ends lost 3 bases and 4 bases respectively, with 13 bases between them. The CDR3 consists of 14 residues. Germline CDR1 reads DFQATT; CDR2 reads SNEGSKA (reference sequence). CDR3 in amino acids: CSASFGDGYNEQFF. DNA of the CDR3: TGCAGTGCTAGCTTCGGGGATGGGTACAATGAGCAGTTCTTC.

V gene TRBV12-3 or TRBV12-4 combines with J gene TRBJ1-2; tentatively, D is TRBD1 (6 bases). Trimming removed 7 bases from V and 10 bases from J, with 19 bases in between. The CDR3 spans 13 residues. Here the CDR3 DNA reads TGTGCCAGCACCGACAGGATGAGGGGGTCCTACACCTTC. Its protein is CASTDRMRGSYTF.

V usage is TRBV6-6 and J usage is TRBJ1-5, with D maybe TRBD1 (5 bases). The CDR3 loop spans 16 amino acids. Germline values: CDR1 MNHNY, CDR2 SVGAGI (reference sequence). The V end lost 7 bases, the J end lost 1 base, and 17 bases lay between the germline ends. This CDR3 reads CASTFGAWGSNQPQHF. The CDR3 bases are TGTGCCAGCACCTTTGGGGCTTGGGGAAGCAATCAGCCCCAGCATTTT.

This clonotype was found many times. The chain couples TRBV5-1 to TRBJ2-5; tentative D call: TRBD2 (6 bases). V was clipped by 1 base and J by 2 bases, with 18 bases between them. CDR1 is SGHRS, CDR2 YFSETQ, per germline. The CDR3 is 17 residues long. The DNA for the CDR3 is TGCGCCAGCAGCTTGAGTCGCCTTGGAGCGGGTCAAGAGACCCAGTACTTC. As protein: CASSLSRLGAGQETQYF.

The V call is TRBV7-8, the J call TRBJ2-3; perhaps TRBD2 as D (7 bases). Trimming shortened V by 5 bases and J by 4 bases, and 16 bases separated the two germline ends. Germline V gene lookup returns CDR1 SGHVS and CDR2 FQNEAQ. The CDR3 extends over 15 amino acids. CDR3 sequence (DNA): TGTGCCAGCAGCCCGCTTATGGGGGGGCCAGATACGCAGTATTTT. Protein sequence: CASSPLMGGPDTQYF.

This chain joins TRBV6-5 and TRBJ2-7; TRBD2 aligns across 9 bases. The CDR3 loop spans 14 amino acids. Trimming cost V 8 bases and J 1 base; bases outside gene matches: 6. The germline gives CDR1 MNHEY, CDR2 SVGAGI. In DNA, the CDR3 is TGTGCCAGCCGAAAGCGGGAGGTGTCCTACGAGCAGTACTTC. Translating it yields CASRKREVSYEQYF.

The sample holds a few counts of this clonotype. This sequence joins TRBV7-9 and TRBJ1-1, with D possibly being TRBD1 (5 bases). The CDR3 is made up of 12 amino acids. Germline CDR1 SEHNR, CDR2 FQNEAQ (reference sequence). The germline V and J ends were trimmed by 3 bases and 6 bases, with 8 bases remaining between them. Written as DNA, the CDR3 is TGTGCCAGCAGCTTCCAGGGCGCTGAAGCTTTCTTT. Translation: CASSFQGAEAFF.

This clonotype was found a few times. V gene TRBV6-6 combines with J gene TRBJ1-2; tentatively, D is TRBD1 (5 bases). The V end was cut by 1 base, the J end by 5 bases, with 14 bases between. Germline CDR1 is MNHNY and CDR2 is SVGAGI (reference sequence). This CDR3 is built from 15 residues. The CDR3 sequence: CASSYLEGSGYGYTF. The CDR3 region has the DNA TGTGCCAGCAGTTACTTGGAGGGGTCGGGGTATGGCTACACCTTC.

This chain uses TRBV12-3 or TRBV12-4 with TRBJ2-5; D assignment may be TRBD1 or TRBD2 (6 bases each). The V and J ends lost 8 bases and 1 base respectively, with 17 bases between them. This CDR3 is built from 15 residues. The CDR3 nucleotides read TGTGCCAGCGGTGATTCGGGGGCAGTCCAAGAGACCCAGTACTTC. Its protein product is CASGDSGAVQETQYF.

The chain uses TRBV20-1 and TRBJ1-2, with TRBD1 matching over 8 bases. V was pared by 3 bases and J by 8 bases, with 8 bases of the junction left unmatched. The CDR3 has 13 residues. The germline V gene encodes CDR1 DFQATT and CDR2 SNEGSKA (reference sequence). In DNA form, the CDR3 reads TGCAGTGCTAGTGACAGGGGCGCGAGGGGCTACACCTTC. Its protein product is CSASDRGARGYTF.

The V and J genes are TRBV2 and TRBJ1-1; D gene ambiguous. Trimming took off 4 bases at V and 1 base at J, with 7 bases between the two ends. The CDR3 has 13 residues. CDR1 is SNHLY, CDR2 FYNNEI, per germline. CDR3 coding DNA: TGTGCCAGCAGTGGGTGGGGGAACACTGAAGCTTTCTTT. It is translated as CASSGWGNTEAFF.

CDR3 region: CASSLLGQGANSPLHF. DNA of the CDR3: TGTGCCAGCAGCTTGTTGGGACAGGGGGCTAATTCACCCCTCCACTTT. The chain recombines TRBV5-5 with TRBJ1-6; TRBD1 matches 12 bases. CDR1 SGHKS and CDR2 YYEKEE come from the germline V gene (reference sequence). V dropped 1 base and J dropped 6; count of bases not matched to a gene: 2. The CDR3 length is 16 residues.

This clonotype was recorded a few times. The V and J genes are TRBV5-1 and TRBJ2-3; 8 positions agree with TRBD1. This CDR3 is built from 16 residues. The trim removed 4 bases at V and 0 bases at J, leaving 7 bases unmatched. Germline-derived CDR1 and CDR2 are SGHRS and YFSETQ. CDR3 coding DNA: TGCGCCAGCAGCGGGCGGGGACAGGACAGCACAGATACGCAGTATTTT. Translating it yields CASSGRGQDSTDTQYF.

The chain is built from TRBV29-1 and TRBJ2-7; D is uncertain. Germline V gene lookup returns CDR1 SQVTM and CDR2 ANQGSEA. The CDR3 has 14 amino acids. Trimming took 2 bases from V and 4 from J, leaving 15 bases between them. In DNA form, the CDR3 reads TGCAGCGTTGAATTAGTCGGACGGAGATACGAGCAGTACTTC. It translates to CSVELVGRRYEQYF.

V and J are TRBV19 and TRBJ2-7, with TRBD1 matching 8 bases. The germline V gene encodes CDR1 LNHDA and CDR2 SQIVND (reference sequence). This CDR3 spans 13 amino acids. The V segment lost 11 bases and the J segment 0 bases; nucleotides outside the gene matches: 6. Here the CDR3 DNA reads TGTGCCGATAGGACAGGGAACTCCTACGAGCAGTACTTC. Protein: CADRTGNSYEQYF.

This clonotype was recorded a few times. The V call is TRBV6-2 or TRBV6-3, the J call TRBJ2-5; TRBD2 matches at 7 bases. J gave up 13 bases and V 5 bases, and 7 bases lay outside the gene matches. The CDR3 runs to 11 residues. Per germline, CDR1 MNHEY and CDR2 SVGEGT. The CDR3 spells CASSHGLDVYF. The CDR3 DNA follows: TGTGCCAGCAGTCACGGACTAGACGTGTACTTC.

V gene TRBV23-1 combines with J gene TRBJ1-5, with a weak D call TRBD1 (5 bases). TRBV23-1 is flagged as an ORF with uncertain function. Between the trimmed V and J ends, which lost 0 bases and 0 bases, there was a span of 12 bases. The CDR3 contains 17 residues. CDR3 loop: CASSQSGTHHSNQPQHF. For the CDR3, the DNA is TGCGCCAGCAGTCAATCGGGGACGCACCATAGCAATCAGCCCCAGCATTTT.